These 30 T cell receptor beta chains originate from one sample sequenced in a study of Ad26.COV2.S vaccination and SARS-CoV-2 variants. Treatment here: some 19 received Ad26.COV2.S at low or high dose, single or two shots; about five received placebo; per-sample allocation not given. Each sample was drawn 63 days after the first injection (of vaccine or placebo). Here immunoSEQ multiplex PCR was the method, and the copy in TCRdb shows in-frame clones only, minus some. The sample records 300,000 to 350,000 clones, roughly nine tenths being singletons. The sample in question was peripheral blood, obtained in a trial of Ad26.COV2.S vaccine versus placebo. Receptors originate from a person aged 18-60 years who received the Ad26.COV2.S COVID-19 vaccine or a placebo.

The chain is built from TRBV29-1 and TRBJ2-1; no firm D call. The CDR3 runs to 14 residues. Per germline, CDR1 SQVTM and CDR2 ANQGSEA. Trimming shortened V by 2 bases and J by 5 bases, and 13 bases separated the two germline ends. CDR3: CSVEIPPADNEQFF. Written as DNA, the CDR3 is TGCAGCGTTGAAATCCCTCCGGCAGACAATGAGCAGTTCTTC.

The V gene is TRBV7-9, the J gene TRBJ2-2; possibly TRBD1 or TRBD2 for D (5 bases each). Trimming removed 10 bases from V and 4 bases from J, with 10 bases in between. The CDR3 runs 12 residues. The V gene's germline CDR1 is SEHNR and CDR2 FQNEAQ (reference sequence). For the CDR3, the DNA is TGTGCCACGTGGGACCCCACCGGGGAGCTGTTTTTT. Translating gives CATWDPTGELFF.

The V gene is TRBV5-6, the J gene TRBJ1-6, with D possibly matching TRBD1 (6 bases). CDR1 and CDR2 (germline): SGHDT, YYEEEE. The V and J ends lost 1 base and 8 bases respectively, with 13 bases between them. This CDR3 has 15 residues. CDR3 loop: CASSLPGGIDSPLHF. Here the CDR3 DNA reads TGTGCCAGCAGCTTGCCGGGGGGCATTGATTCACCCCTCCACTTT.

V usage is TRBV6-1 and J usage is TRBJ1-2; TRBD1 agrees at 7 bases. This CDR3 is built from 15 residues. CDR1 is MNHNS, CDR2 SASEGT, per germline. V trimming: 7 bases; J trimming: 1 base; junction bases outside the gene matches: 9. For the CDR3, the DNA is TGTGCCAGCACCCCCTTCCAGGGGGGTAACTATGGCTACACCTTC. Its protein is CASTPFQGGNYGYTF.

This chain links TRBV5-8 with TRBJ1-4; possibly TRBD1 for D (6 bases). The CDR3 length is 14 residues. Germline-derived CDR1 and CDR2 are SGHTS and YDEGEE. The V end lost 5 bases, the J end lost 8 bases, and 16 bases lay between the germline ends. The CDR3 DNA reads TGTGCCAGCAGACCGGGACAAGTGGGAGAAAAACTGTTTTTT. It encodes CASRPGQVGEKLFF.

The chain is built from TRBV19 and TRBJ2-1, with TRBD2 identical over 12 bases. The ends lost 5 bases at V and 6 bases at J; junction bases unmatched: 5. CDR3 length equals 15 residues. CDR1 LNHDA and CDR2 SQIVND come from the germline V gene (reference sequence). CDR3 in amino acids: CASSPLAGGLNEQFF. The CDR3 nucleotides read TGTGCCAGTAGTCCCCTAGCGGGAGGGCTCAATGAGCAGTTCTTC.

This rearrangement joins TRBV5-4 to TRBJ2-2; D could derive from TRBD1 or TRBD2 (6 bases each). This CDR3 contains 15 residues. The V end lost 4 bases, the J end lost 7 bases, and 17 bases lay between the germline ends. Germline CDR1 reads SGHNT; CDR2 reads YYREEE (reference sequence). CDR3 in DNA: TGTGCCAGCAGCCTAGGGGGGCTAGCAGGCGGGGAGCTGTTTTTT. Amino acids: CASSLGGLAGGELFF.

The chain links TRBV9 to TRBJ1-1; 8 bases are a match to TRBD1. Germline CDR1 and CDR2: SGDLS and YYNGEE. CDR3 length equals 17 residues. V shed 3 bases and J 7 bases; nucleotides not matched to a gene: 17. The CDR3 spells CASSARTGPRGVGEAFF. The CDR3 nucleotides read TGTGCCAGCAGCGCCCGGACAGGGCCTAGGGGAGTTGGTGAAGCTTTCTTT. Complete variable domain (other parts from reference TRBV9 and TRBJ1-1): DSGVTQTPKHLITATGQRVTLRCSPRSGDLSVYWYQQSLDQGLQFLIQYYNGEERAKGNILERFSAQQFPDLHSELNLSSLELGDSALYFCASSARTGPRGVGEAFFGQGTRLTVV.

This clone appeared a few times. The gene calls are TRBV27 and TRBJ1-5, with 8 bases aligning to TRBD1. The germline gives CDR1 MNHEY, CDR2 SMNVEV (reference sequence). The V gene end was trimmed by 7 bases and the J gene end by 6 bases; junction bases not matched to a gene: 11. CDR3 size: 15 residues. CDR3 sequence: CASTLTGDLGQPQHF. The CDR3 DNA sequence: TGTGCCAGCACCCTGACAGGGGACCTCGGTCAGCCCCAGCATTTT.

With respect to this clone: The sample carries other DNA sequences with the same CDR3. The chain uses TRBV27 and TRBJ1-1; D unclear. CDR1 is MNHEY and CDR2 is SMNVEV in the germline V gene (reference sequence). This CDR3 has 13 residues. With 7 bases removed from V and 0 bases from J, the gap between germline ends came to 9 bases. CDR3 sequence: CASKGEMNTEAFF. The CDR3 region has the DNA TGTGCCAGCAAGGGCGAAATGAACACTGAAGCTTTCTTT.

The chain joins TRBV27 to TRBJ1-1; 7 bases match TRBD1. The CDR3 runs 16 residues. CDR1 is MNHEY and CDR2 is SMNVEV in the germline V gene (reference sequence). With 3 bases clipped from V and 5 bases from J, the junction kept 12 bases outside the gene matches. The chain's CDR3 is CASSFNRGPIGTEAFF. CDR3 DNA sequence: TGTGCCAGCAGTTTTAACAGGGGCCCTATCGGTACTGAAGCTTTCTTT.

The V gene is TRBV7-9, the J gene TRBJ1-1; 7 bases line up with TRBD1. This CDR3 spans 15 amino acids. Germline trimming cut 5 bases from V and 0 bases from J; bases unmatched to any gene: 6. Per the germline V gene, CDR1 is SEHNR and CDR2 is FQNEAQ (reference sequence). CDR3 loop: CASSPPGQMNTEAFF. As DNA, the CDR3 is TGTGCCAGCAGCCCTCCGGGACAGATGAACACTGAAGCTTTCTTT.

The chain combines TRBV14 with TRBJ2-1, with 8 bases aligning to TRBD2. The junction had 5 bases not matched to a gene; V was cut back by 3 bases and J by 4 bases. Germline loops: CDR1 SGHDN, CDR2 FVKESK. The CDR3 covers 15 residues. CDR3 sequence: CASSHTGTRYNEQFF. CDR3 in DNA: TGTGCCAGCAGCCATACCGGGACTAGATACAATGAGCAGTTCTTC.

The V gene is TRBV6-5, the J gene TRBJ1-1; a weak D match, TRBD1 (5 bases). This CDR3 is 15 amino acids long. The V and J ends lost 2 bases and 0 bases respectively, with 10 bases between them. Germline V lookup: CDR1 MNHEY, CDR2 SVGAGI. The CDR3 here is CASSYAQGVNTEAFF. The CDR3 DNA is TGTGCCAGCAGTTACGCCCAGGGCGTGAACACTGAAGCTTTCTTT.

The chain is built from TRBV6-6 and TRBJ1-2; the D gene is possibly TRBD1 (5 bases). CDR1 and CDR2 (germline): MNHNY, SVGAGI (reference sequence). V lost 5 bases and J 6 bases, leaving 7 bases between the germline ends. CDR3 length: 11 amino acids. The CDR3 is CASSVRDGYTF. The CDR3 nucleotides are TGTGCCAGCAGTGTCAGGGATGGCTACACCTTC.

V usage is TRBV7-3 and J usage is TRBJ2-6; D uncertain. V was trimmed by 8 bases and J by 0 bases, leaving 14 bases between them. The CDR3 has 16 residues. From germline, CDR1 is SGHTA and CDR2 FQGTGA. CDR3 sequence: CASGPSISSGANVLTF. CDR3 coding DNA: TGTGCCAGCGGCCCCTCCATCAGCTCTGGGGCCAACGTCCTGACTTTC.

V and J are TRBV10-3 and TRBJ1-3; TRBD1 is a possible D gene (6 bases). Germline V gene lookup returns CDR1 ENHRY and CDR2 SYGVKD. The V gene lost 6 bases and the J gene lost 6 bases, with 15 bases spanning the gap. This CDR3 contains 14 residues. The chain's CDR3 is CAIRGGQAENTIYF. As DNA, the CDR3 is TGTGCCATCAGGGGGGGGCAAGCTGAAAACACCATATATTTT.

The chain joins TRBV6-2 or TRBV6-3 to TRBJ2-3; 8 positions agree with TRBD2. The CDR3 covers 18 residues. Germline trimming cut 2 bases from V and 7 bases from J; bases unmatched to any gene: 17. In germline, CDR1 is MNHEY, CDR2 SVGEGT. CDR3 coding DNA: TGTGCCAGCAGTTACGGCGGCGCGGGGGGCTCCGCACAATATACGCAGTATTTT. Encoded protein: CASSYGGAGGSAQYTQYF.

This chain uses TRBV7-2 with TRBJ2-1; D not certain. The ends were cut back, 1 base at V and 13 bases at J, with 14 bases in the middle. The germline V gene has CDR1 SGHTA and CDR2 FQGNSA. There are 13 residues in the CDR3. The CDR3 bases are TGTGCCAGCAGCTTAGAGGTCTTTCAACCACAGTTCTTC. The encoded protein is CASSLEVFQPQFF.

This sequence joins TRBV19 and TRBJ1-5, with 9 nucleotides matching TRBD1. The V and J ends lost 5 bases and 0 bases, in that order; junction bases with no gene match: 5. The CDR3 loop spans 16 amino acids. Per the germline V gene, CDR1 is LNHDA and CDR2 is SQIVND (reference sequence). The CDR3 is CASSGTGIYSNQPQHF. CDR3 nucleotide sequence: TGTGCCAGTAGTGGGACAGGGATCTATAGCAATCAGCCCCAGCATTTT.

This clone was counted a few times. The chain recombines TRBV6-2 or TRBV6-3 with TRBJ2-1; 7 nucleotides match TRBD2. Per the germline V gene, CDR1 is MNHEY and CDR2 is SVGEGT. The length of the CDR3 is 18 residues. V gave up 2 bases and J gave up 4 bases; unmatched junction bases: 14. CDR3: CASSYRPIWGGSYNEQFF. The CDR3 nucleotides read TGTGCCAGCAGTTACAGGCCCATCTGGGGCGGGAGTTACAATGAGCAGTTCTTC.

This chain joins TRBV6-6 and TRBJ2-1; D may match TRBD1 or TRBD2 (6 bases each). The CDR3 is 13 residues long. Trimming shortened V by 7 bases and J by 6 bases, and 13 bases separated the two germline ends. Germline lookup yields CDR1 MNHNY and CDR2 SVGAGI (reference sequence). CDR3 nucleotides: TGTGCCAGCACGAGGGGGGCGCCCAATGAGCAGTTCTTC. Protein: CASTRGAPNEQFF.

This clone was picked up one time. The V and J genes are TRBV7-9 and TRBJ2-7; D ambiguous. V lost 4 bases to trimming and J lost 0 bases, with 7 bases between them. This CDR3 contains 13 residues. Germline V gene sequence: CDR1 SEHNR, CDR2 FQNEAQ (reference sequence). The CDR3 loop is CASSSERSYEQYF. As DNA, the CDR3 is TGTGCCAGCAGCTCCGAGCGCTCCTACGAGCAGTACTTC.

The chain combines TRBV2 with TRBJ2-7; 7 positions agree with TRBD1. Per germline, CDR1 SNHLY and CDR2 FYNNEI. Trimming cost V 6 bases and J 2 bases; bases outside gene matches: 1. This CDR3 spans 12 amino acids. For the CDR3, the DNA is TGTGCCAGCAGCGACAGGGCCTACGAGCAGTACGTC. Amino acids: CASSDRAYEQYV.

The chain recombines TRBV27 with TRBJ2-7; D not certain. The V and J ends lost 4 bases and 0 bases respectively, with 7 bases between them. There are 13 residues in the CDR3. Germline assignment: CDR1 MNHEY and CDR2 SMNVEV (reference sequence). DNA for the CDR3: TGTGCCAGCAGTTACAGCGTCTCCTACGAGCAGTACTTC. Translating it yields CASSYSVSYEQYF.

In its sample, this clone was seen once. CDR3: CASSHPRDYTQYF. CDR3 in DNA: TGTGCCAGCAGCCATCCCCGGGACTATACGCAGTATTTT. The chain is built from TRBV12-3 or TRBV12-4 and TRBJ2-3; TRBD2 is a possible D gene (6 bases). Trimming removed 6 bases at V and 7 bases at J, with 14 bases between. The CDR3 length is 13 residues.

The rearrangement joins TRBV10-2 to TRBJ1-1; D call uncertain. Germline CDR1 reads WSHSY; CDR2 reads SAAADI. The CDR3 is made up of 17 amino acids. V was shortened by 3 bases and J by 0 bases, with 17 bases between the two germline ends. CDR3 in DNA: TGCGCCAGCAGTGATTACCCTCGGGGTTCCATGAACACTGAAGCTTTCTTT. Translation gives CASSDYPRGSMNTEAFF.

The CDR3 sequence: CASSLLTGGTDPYEQYF. DNA of the CDR3: TGTGCCAGCAGCTTATTAACGGGGGGGACAGATCCCTACGAGCAGTACTTC. The V and J genes are TRBV7-2 and TRBJ2-7; D is perhaps TRBD2 (8 bases). V lost 2 bases, J lost 2 bases, and 19 bases lay in between. Germline V lookup: CDR1 SGHTA, CDR2 FQGNSA. The CDR3 runs to 17 residues.

This clone has a single count. This chain uses TRBV2 with TRBJ2-7; the D call may be TRBD1 or TRBD2 (6 bases each). With 7 bases removed from V and 4 bases from J, the gap between germline ends came to 17 bases. CDR1 and CDR2 from the germline V gene are SNHLY and FYNNEI. The CDR3 contains 14 residues. CDR3 residues: CASKRGADSYEQYF. The CDR3 DNA follows: TGTGCCAGCAAGAGGGGGGCAGATAGTTACGAGCAGTACTTC.

This chain joins TRBV6-5 and TRBJ2-3; 10 bases agree with TRBD2. Germline V gene lookup returns CDR1 MNHEY and CDR2 SVGAGI. Trimming took 5 bases from V and 3 from J; bases not matched to a gene: 5. There are 15 residues in the CDR3. CDR3 amino acids: CASSRSSGGTDTQYF. Here the CDR3 DNA reads TGTGCCAGCAGTCGCTCTAGCGGGGGAACAGATACGCAGTATTTT.